Reported below is one T cell receptor beta chain. Its antigen remains unknown. Donors consisted of healthy bone marrow donors. With 60 Vbeta and 13 Jbeta primers, the PCR was carried out. Measured with immunoSEQ multiplex PCR; TCRdb has only the in-frame clones, and not every one. The sample spans approximately 180,000 clones; the ten largest clones claim 5.5% to 7.5%. These data originate in a study of cytomegalovirus exposure and HLA in healthy donors. The study, taken as a whole, reports: From TCR beta sequences, most subjects' HLA-A and HLA-B alleles were reportedly predicted accurately. In a later analysis, productive TCRs from donors in an Asian-associated ancestry cluster reportedly carried fewer N-insertions than the cohort mean.

The sequence derives from a man aged 30-40 years in good health and CMV-seronegative. What was sequenced was PBMCs.

DNA for the CDR3: TGTGCTAGTGGTTTGTCGGGGTACACTGAAGCTTTCTTT. Its protein product is CASGLSGYTEAFF. The V call is TRBV12-5, the J call TRBJ1-1, with unresolved D. Germline V lookup: CDR1 LGHNT, CDR2 FRNRAP. The CDR3 contains 13 residues. V lost 2 bases, J lost 3 bases, and 7 bases lay in between.